This T cell receptor (beta chain) was identified in a study of cytomegalovirus exposure and HLA in healthy donors. V lost 1 base to trimming and J lost 7 bases, with 7 bases between them. The CDR3 runs 12 residues. Germline assignment: CDR1 SGHAT and CDR2 FQNNGV. Primers included in the PCR were 60 Vbeta and 13 Jbeta primers. Libraries were prepared by immunoSEQ multiplex PCR; TCRdb keeps only in-frame clonotypes and omits some of them. Counted here are approximately 280,000 clones, roughly 90% occurring once; the ten biggest clones make up approximately 4.3%. A word on this clone: Its antigen is as yet unknown.

Regarding the study as a whole: In a later analysis, TCR beta V- and J-gene trimming showed a link to a missense DCLRE1C variant. Later, an analysis showed that TCR beta chains associated with HLA were more clonally expanded than others that were equally common.

This sequence joins TRBV11-2 and TRBJ1-1; tentatively, D is TRBD1 (5 bases). The sequence was collected from a man aged 35-49 years in good health and CMV-seropositive. Sequencing was performed on PBMCs. The CDR3 reads CASSLGRGEAFF. CDR3 DNA sequence: TGTGCCAGCAGCTTAGGGAGGGGTGAAGCTTTCTTT.